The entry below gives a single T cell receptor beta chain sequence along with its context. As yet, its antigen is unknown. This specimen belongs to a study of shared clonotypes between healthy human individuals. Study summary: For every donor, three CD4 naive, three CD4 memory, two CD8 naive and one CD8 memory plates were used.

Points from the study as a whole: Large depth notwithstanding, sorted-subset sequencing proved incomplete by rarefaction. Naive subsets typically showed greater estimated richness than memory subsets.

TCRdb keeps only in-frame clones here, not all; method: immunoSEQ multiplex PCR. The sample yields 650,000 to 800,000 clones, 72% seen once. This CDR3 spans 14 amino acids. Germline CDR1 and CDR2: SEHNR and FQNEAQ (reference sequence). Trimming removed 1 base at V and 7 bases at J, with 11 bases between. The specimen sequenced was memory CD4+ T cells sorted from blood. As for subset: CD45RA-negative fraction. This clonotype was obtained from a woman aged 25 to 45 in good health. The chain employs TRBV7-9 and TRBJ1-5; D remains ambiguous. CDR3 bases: TGTGCCAGCAGCTTAGGGTCGGCGGCCCAGCCCCAGCATTTT. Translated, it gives CASSLGSAAQPQHF.